The 5 T cell receptor beta chains reported below all come from one sample, sequenced in a study of cytomegalovirus exposure and HLA in healthy donors. PCR was performed using 60 Vbeta and 13 Jbeta primers. TCRdb's table, derived via immunoSEQ multiplex PCR, lists solely in-frame clones and lacks some. This sample yields roughly 130,000 clones, of which roughly 68% are seen a single time; approximately 5% belongs to the top ten. Input material: PBMCs. The receptor set was obtained from a woman aged 50 to 60 in good health and CMV-seropositive.

The table lists this clone with a count of one. This rearrangement joins TRBV19 to TRBJ1-6; D is perhaps TRBD1 (5 bases). This CDR3 comprises 17 residues. Between the trimmed V and J ends, which lost 1 base and 0 bases, there was a span of 10 bases. Germline CDR1 and CDR2: LNHDA and SQIVND (reference sequence). The CDR3 region has the DNA TGTGCCAGTAGTATAGCGCTCGACAGCTCCTATAATTCACCCCTCCACTTT. It codes for CASSIALDSSYNSPLHF.

This rearrangement joins TRBV6-5 to TRBJ2-4; maybe TRBD1 (8 bases). The V end was cut by 5 bases, the J end by 6 bases, with 17 bases between. Germline lookup yields CDR1 MNHEY and CDR2 SVGAGI. The CDR3 contains 15 residues. In nucleotides, the CDR3 is TGTGCCAGCAGTAAAGGACAGGGCGGGGGAAACATTCAGTACTTC. It translates to CASSKGQGGGNIQYF.

This clone was detected only once. This rearrangement joins TRBV5-1 to TRBJ2-1, with 9 positions matching TRBD1. Germline V gene data show CDR1 as SGHRS and CDR2 as YFSETQ. J lost 6 bases, V lost 3 bases, and 4 bases had no gene match. The CDR3 is 14 residues long. The CDR3, as DNA: TGCGCCAGCAGCTCGGGACAGGGTACCAATGAGCAGTTCTTC. Amino acids: CASSSGQGTNEQFF.

This clone was picked up one time. The chain links TRBV4-1 to TRBJ1-5; no firm D call. CDR1 is MGHRA, CDR2 YSYEKL, per germline. This CDR3 contains 14 residues. Trimming cost V 3 bases and J 5 bases, with 11 bases left between them. The CDR3 region is CASSQGLDDQPQHF. The DNA for the CDR3 is TGCGCCAGCAGCCAGGGCCTGGATGATCAGCCCCAGCATTTT.

The chain links TRBV29-1 to TRBJ2-2; 12 bases match TRBD2. The V gene end was trimmed by 6 bases and the J gene end by 6 bases; junction bases not matched to a gene: 11. The germline gives CDR1 SQVTM, CDR2 ANQGSEA. CDR3 length equals 16 residues. The CDR3 reads CSVGHWLAGGPGELFF. CDR3 nucleotide sequence: TGCAGCGTGGGCCACTGGCTAGCGGGGGGGCCCGGGGAGCTGTTTTTT.